The present entry profiles one T cell receptor beta chain with its context. Antigen unknown. CDR3 size: 11 residues. The ends were cut back, 7 bases at V and 7 bases at J, with 11 bases in the middle. Germline lookup yields CDR1 SGHKS and CDR2 YYEKEE (reference sequence). Produced via immunoSEQ multiplex PCR; TCRdb's table is partial and in-frame only. The sample has fewer than 900,000 clones; roughly 90% are singletons. This specimen comes from a study of Ad26.COV2.S vaccination and SARS-CoV-2 variants. Study results and caveats: Participants in the vaccine arm had higher spike-specific TCR breadth; placebo recipients had lower. There was reportedly substantial breadth in spike-specific CD8+ and CD4+ T cell responses after vaccination.

Treatment reported: about 20 received Ad26.COV2.S at low or high dose, single or two shots; about five received placebo; per-sample allocation not given. Day 63 following the first vaccine or placebo injection was when the samples were taken. Whoever gave the sample was an adult aged 18-55 years in Boston. An Ad26 vector carrying the Wuhan-strain SARS-CoV-2 spike served as the vaccine. The chain uses TRBV5-5 and TRBJ1-2; unclear D gene. This TCR derives from a person aged 18-65 years who received the Ad26.COV2.S COVID-19 vaccine or a placebo. The starting material was peripheral blood, obtained in a trial of Ad26.COV2.S vaccine versus placebo. The CDR3 nucleotides are TGTGCCAGCTCCGGTCCGCGTGGCTACACCTTC. Amino acid sequence: CASSGPRGYTF.